Presented here are 6 T cell receptor beta chains from one specimen sequenced in a study of spatial heterogeneity in lung cancer. This sample's time point: blood at routine non-recurrence follow-up after resection. The sequenced material consisted of unsorted whole RNA from tumor, nontumor lung or frozen PBMC. TCRdb called the 5' RACE reads again in MiXCR, with one record for every CDR3 protein. The table lists some 120,000 distinct CDR3 sequences, 12% of them singletons. The sequencing used PBMCs, collected at follow-up. The receptor source for this set is a male donor with early-stage non-small cell lung cancer.

The sample holds one count of this clonotype. The chain is built from TRBV7-9 and TRBJ1-2, with a possible D match to TRBD1 (6 bases). V lost 0 bases and J 4 bases, leaving 9 bases between the germline ends. Looked up from germline, CDR1 is SEHNR and CDR2 is FQNEAQ (reference sequence). This CDR3 is built from 14 residues. In nucleotides, the CDR3 is TGTGCCAGCAGCTTAGCTTCCAGGGGCTATGGCTACACCTTC. Translation: CASSLASRGYGYTF.

This clonotype was detected ten times or more. The chain combines TRBV11-3 with TRBJ2-3; no firm D call. This CDR3 is built from 12 residues. Trimming removed 6 bases from V and 4 bases from J, with 8 bases in between. Germline V lookup: CDR1 SGHNT, CDR2 YENEEA. In nucleotides, the CDR3 is TGTGCCAGCAGGCGCGAGGCAGATACGCAGTATTTT. Amino acid sequence: CASRREADTQYF.

This clonotype showed up many times. This chain connects TRBV12-3 or TRBV12-4 to TRBJ1-2; no firm D call. V lost 4 bases and J 12 bases, leaving 15 bases between the germline ends. CDR3 length: 12 amino acids. In DNA form, the CDR3 reads TGTGCCAGCAGTTCCCTTCCCCCCCTGAACACCTTC. It is translated as CASSSLPPLNTF.

This clonotype came up many times. This rearrangement joins TRBV28 to TRBJ2-2; TRBD2 might be the D (5 bases). The germline V gene has CDR1 MDHEN and CDR2 SYDVKM. This CDR3 has 14 amino acids. V dropped 6 bases and J dropped 7 bases, with 15 bases sitting between them. CDR3 protein: CASSLGGLHGELFF. CDR3 nucleotides: TGTGCCAGCAGCCTAGGCGGGCTACACGGGGAGCTGTTTTTT.

In this sample, this clonotype turned up many times. V gene TRBV9 combines with J gene TRBJ2-2; 10 positions match TRBD2. With 0 bases clipped from V and 1 base from J, the junction kept 6 bases outside the gene matches. From germline, CDR1 is SGDLS and CDR2 YYNGEE. CDR3 length: 18 residues. CDR3 sequence reads: CASSVGLAGALNTGELFF. The CDR3 DNA sequence: TGTGCCAGCAGCGTAGGGCTAGCGGGGGCCTTGAACACCGGGGAGCTGTTTTTT.

The CDR3 region is CASSPGLAHAWSEQYF. The CDR3 nucleotides are TGTGCCAGCAGTCCGGGACTAGCTCATGCCTGGTCCGAGCAGTACTTC. The rearrangement links TRBV12-3 or TRBV12-4 to TRBJ2-7; 9 bases are shared with TRBD2. The CDR3 runs 16 residues. Unmatched junction bases numbered 14, after V lost 5 bases and J lost 6 bases.